This T cell receptor beta chain was sequenced for a study of T cells after yellow fever vaccination. MiXCR was run by TCRdb on the 5' RACE reads, yielding one entry per CDR3 protein. The data hold over 130,000 distinct CDR3 sequences, with over 7% observed a single time. In this sample, this clonotype turned up many times. Germline V gives CDR1 SGDLS, CDR2 YYNGEE. Trimming cost V 3 bases and J 4 bases, with 15 bases left between them. The length of the CDR3 is 15 residues. This sample comprised CD4+ T cells sorted from PBMCs, obtained 5 days after the yellow fever booster vaccination. The clonotype comes from a young man who received the YFV17D yellow fever vaccine. This chain joins TRBV9 and TRBJ2-3; a weak D match, TRBD2 (5 bases). CDR3 protein: CASSALGANADTQYF. The CDR3 DNA follows: TGTGCCAGCAGCGCCCTGGGAGCGAACGCAGATACGCAGTATTTT.